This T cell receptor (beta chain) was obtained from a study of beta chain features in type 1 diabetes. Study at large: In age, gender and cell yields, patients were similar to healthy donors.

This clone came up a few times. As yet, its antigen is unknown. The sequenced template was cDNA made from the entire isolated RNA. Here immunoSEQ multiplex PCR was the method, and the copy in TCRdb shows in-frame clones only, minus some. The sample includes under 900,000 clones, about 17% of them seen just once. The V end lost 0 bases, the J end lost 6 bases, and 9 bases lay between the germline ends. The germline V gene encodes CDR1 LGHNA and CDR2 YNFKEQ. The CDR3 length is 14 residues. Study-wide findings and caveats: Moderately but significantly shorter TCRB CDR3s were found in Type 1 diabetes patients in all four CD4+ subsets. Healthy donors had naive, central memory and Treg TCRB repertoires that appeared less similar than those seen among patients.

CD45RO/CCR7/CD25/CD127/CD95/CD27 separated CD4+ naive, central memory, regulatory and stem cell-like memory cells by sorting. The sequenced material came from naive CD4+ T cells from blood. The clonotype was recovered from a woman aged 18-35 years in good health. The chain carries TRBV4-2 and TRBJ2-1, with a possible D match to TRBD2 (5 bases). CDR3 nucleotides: TGTGCCAGCAGCCAAGATCGGCTAGCCAATGAGCAGTTCTTC. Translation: CASSQDRLANEQFF.